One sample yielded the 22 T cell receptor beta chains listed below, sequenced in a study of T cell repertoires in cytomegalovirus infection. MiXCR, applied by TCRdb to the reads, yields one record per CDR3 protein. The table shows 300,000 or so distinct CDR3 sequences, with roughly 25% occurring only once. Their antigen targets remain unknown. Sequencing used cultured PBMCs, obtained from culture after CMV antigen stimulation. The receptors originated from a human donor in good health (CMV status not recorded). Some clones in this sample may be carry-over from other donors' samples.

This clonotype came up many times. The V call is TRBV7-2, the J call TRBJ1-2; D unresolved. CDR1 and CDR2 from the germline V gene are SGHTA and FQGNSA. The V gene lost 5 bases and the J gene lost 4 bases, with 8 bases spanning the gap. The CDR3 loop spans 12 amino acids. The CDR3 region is CASSHDAYGYTF. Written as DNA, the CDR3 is TGTGCCAGCAGCCACGATGCCTATGGCTACACCTTC.

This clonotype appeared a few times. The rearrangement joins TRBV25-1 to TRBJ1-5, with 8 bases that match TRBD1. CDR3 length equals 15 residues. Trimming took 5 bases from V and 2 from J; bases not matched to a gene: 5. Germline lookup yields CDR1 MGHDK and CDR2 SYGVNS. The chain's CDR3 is CASSPAGGGNQPQHF. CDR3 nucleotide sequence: TGTGCCAGCAGTCCAGCAGGGGGCGGCAATCAGCCCCAGCATTTT.

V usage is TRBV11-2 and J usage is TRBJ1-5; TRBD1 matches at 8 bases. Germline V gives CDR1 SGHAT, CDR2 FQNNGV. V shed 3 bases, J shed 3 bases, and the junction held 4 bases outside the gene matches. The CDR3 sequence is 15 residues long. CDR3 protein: CASSLGRGPNQPQHF. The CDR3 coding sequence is TGTGCCAGCAGCTTGGGCAGGGGGCCCAATCAGCCCCAGCATTTT.

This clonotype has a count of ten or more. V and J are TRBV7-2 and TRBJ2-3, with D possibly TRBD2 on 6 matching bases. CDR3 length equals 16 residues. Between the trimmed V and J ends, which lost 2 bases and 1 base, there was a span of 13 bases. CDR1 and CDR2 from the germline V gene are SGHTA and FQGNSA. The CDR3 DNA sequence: TGTGCCAGCAGCTTAACCGGGACTCACCGCACAGATACGCAGTATTTT. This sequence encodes CASSLTGTHRTDTQYF. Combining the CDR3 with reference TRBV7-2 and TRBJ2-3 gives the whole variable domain GAGVSQSPSNKVTEKGKDVELRCDPISGHTALYWYRQSLGQGLEFLIYFQGNSAPDKSGLPSDRFSAERTGGSVSTLTIQRTQQEDSAVYLCASSLTGTHRTDTQYFGPGTRLTVL.

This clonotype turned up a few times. The CDR3 DNA follows: TGTGCCAGCAGCCCCTCGACTAGCGGGAGGGCTGAGCAGTTCTTC. Encoded protein: CASSPSTSGRAEQFF. The V call is TRBV7-8, the J call TRBJ2-1; the match to TRBD2 covers 14 bases. V was clipped by 5 bases and J by 9 bases; unmatched bases: 6. Germline V gene sequence: CDR1 SGHVS, CDR2 FQNEAQ. The length of the CDR3 is 15 residues.

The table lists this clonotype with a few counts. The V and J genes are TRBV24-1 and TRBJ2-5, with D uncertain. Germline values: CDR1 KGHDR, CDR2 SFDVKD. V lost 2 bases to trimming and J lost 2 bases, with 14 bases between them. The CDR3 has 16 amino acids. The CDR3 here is CATSDSLDTLQETQYF. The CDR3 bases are TGTGCCACCAGTGATTCCCTGGATACCCTACAAGAGACCCAGTACTTC.

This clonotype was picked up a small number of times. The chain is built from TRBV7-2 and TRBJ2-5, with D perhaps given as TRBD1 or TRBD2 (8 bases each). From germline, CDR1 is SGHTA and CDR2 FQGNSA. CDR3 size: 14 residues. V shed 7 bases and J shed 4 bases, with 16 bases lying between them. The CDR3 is CASTQGAGGETQYF. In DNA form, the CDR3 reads TGTGCCAGCACCCAGGGGGCGGGAGGAGAGACCCAGTACTTC.

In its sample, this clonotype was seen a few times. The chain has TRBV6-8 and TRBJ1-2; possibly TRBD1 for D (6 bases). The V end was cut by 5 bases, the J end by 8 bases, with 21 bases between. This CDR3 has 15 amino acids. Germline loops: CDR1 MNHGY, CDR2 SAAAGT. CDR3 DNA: TGTGCCAGCAGTCCCAGTTTTAGGGGGGATAGAGGCTACACCTTC. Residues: CASSPSFRGDRGYTF.

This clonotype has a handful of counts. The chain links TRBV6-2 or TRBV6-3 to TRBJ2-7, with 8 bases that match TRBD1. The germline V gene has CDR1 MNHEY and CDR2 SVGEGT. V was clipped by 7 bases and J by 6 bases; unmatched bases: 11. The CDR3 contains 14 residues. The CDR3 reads CASTQQGASSEQYV. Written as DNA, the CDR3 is TGTGCCAGCACCCAGCAGGGGGCCTCTTCCGAGCAGTACGTC.

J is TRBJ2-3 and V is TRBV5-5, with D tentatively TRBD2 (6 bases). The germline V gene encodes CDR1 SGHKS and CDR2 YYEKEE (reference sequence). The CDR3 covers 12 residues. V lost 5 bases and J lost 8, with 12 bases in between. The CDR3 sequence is CASSPSGGTQYF. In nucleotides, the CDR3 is TGTGCCAGCAGTCCTTCCGGGGGTACGCAGTATTTT. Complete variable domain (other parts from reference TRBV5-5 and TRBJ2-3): DAGVTQSPTHLIKTRGQQVTLRCSPISGHKSVSWYQQVLGQGPQFIFQYYEKEERGRGNFPDRFSARQFPNYSSELNVNALLLGDSALYLCASSPSGGTQYFGPGTRLTVL.

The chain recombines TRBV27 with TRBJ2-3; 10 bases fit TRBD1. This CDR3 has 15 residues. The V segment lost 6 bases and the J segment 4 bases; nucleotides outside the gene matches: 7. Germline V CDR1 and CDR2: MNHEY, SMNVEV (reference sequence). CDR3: CASRHWGQGPDTQYF. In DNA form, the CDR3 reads TGTGCCAGCAGGCACTGGGGACAGGGGCCAGATACGCAGTATTTT.

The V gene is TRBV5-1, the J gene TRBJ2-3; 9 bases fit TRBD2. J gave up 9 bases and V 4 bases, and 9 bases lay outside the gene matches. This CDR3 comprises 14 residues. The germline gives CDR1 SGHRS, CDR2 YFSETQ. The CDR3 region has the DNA TGCGCCAGCAGCCCCCCTAGCGGGAAGGCCACGCAGTATTTT. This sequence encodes CASSPPSGKATQYF.

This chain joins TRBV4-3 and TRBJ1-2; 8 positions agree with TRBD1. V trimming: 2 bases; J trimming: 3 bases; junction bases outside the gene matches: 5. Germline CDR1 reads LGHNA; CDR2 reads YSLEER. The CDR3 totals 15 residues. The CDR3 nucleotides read TGCGCCAGCAGCCAAATGACAGGGGTGCACTATGGCTACACCTTC. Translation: CASSQMTGVHYGYTF.

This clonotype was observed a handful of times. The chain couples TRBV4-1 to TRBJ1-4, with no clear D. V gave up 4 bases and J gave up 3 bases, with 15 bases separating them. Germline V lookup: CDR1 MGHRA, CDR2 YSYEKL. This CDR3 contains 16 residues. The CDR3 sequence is CASSLRKERANEKLFF. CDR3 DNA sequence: TGCGCCAGCAGCCTGCGGAAAGAAAGGGCTAATGAAAAACTGTTTTTT.

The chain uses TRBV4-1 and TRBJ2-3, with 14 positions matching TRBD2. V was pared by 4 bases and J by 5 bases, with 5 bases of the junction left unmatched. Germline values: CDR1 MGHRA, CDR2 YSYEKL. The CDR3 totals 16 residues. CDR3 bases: TGCGCCAGCAGCCGGGGACTAGCGGGAGCTTTAGATACGCAGTATTTT. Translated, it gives CASSRGLAGALDTQYF.

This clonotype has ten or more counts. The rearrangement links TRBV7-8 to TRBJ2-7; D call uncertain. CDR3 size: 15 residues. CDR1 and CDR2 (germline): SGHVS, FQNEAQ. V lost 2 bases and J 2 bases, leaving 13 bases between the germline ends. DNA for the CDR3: TGTGCCAGCAGCTTATTTGGTACAGTTGCCTACGAGCAGTACTTC. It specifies CASSLFGTVAYEQYF.

The CDR3 bases are TGTGCCACCAGTGATTTCATAGCGGGAGCCCGGGATGAGCAGTTCTTC. It is translated as CATSDFIAGARDEQFF. This chain links TRBV24-1 with TRBJ2-1; 9 bases align to TRBD2. The CDR3 length is 16 residues. Germline CDR1 KGHDR, CDR2 SFDVKD. Germline trimming cut 1 base from V and 8 bases from J; bases unmatched to any gene: 8.

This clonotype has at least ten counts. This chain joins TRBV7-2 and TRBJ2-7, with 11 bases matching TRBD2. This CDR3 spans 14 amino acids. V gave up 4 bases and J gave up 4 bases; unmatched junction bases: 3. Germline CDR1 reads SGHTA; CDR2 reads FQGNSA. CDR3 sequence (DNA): TGTGCCAGCAGCTCCCTAGCGGGAGGATACGAGCAGTACTTC. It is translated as CASSSLAGGYEQYF.

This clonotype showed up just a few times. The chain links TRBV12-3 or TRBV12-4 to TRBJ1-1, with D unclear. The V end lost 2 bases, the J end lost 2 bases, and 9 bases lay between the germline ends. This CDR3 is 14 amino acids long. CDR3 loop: CASSLHQINTEAFF. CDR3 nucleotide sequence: TGTGCCAGCAGTTTACATCAGATTAACACTGAAGCTTTCTTT.

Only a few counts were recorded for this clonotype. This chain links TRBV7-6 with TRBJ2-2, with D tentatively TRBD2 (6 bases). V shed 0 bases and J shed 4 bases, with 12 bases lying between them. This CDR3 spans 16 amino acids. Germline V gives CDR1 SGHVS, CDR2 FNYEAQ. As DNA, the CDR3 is TGTGCCAGCAGCTTAGCGTGGGCGGGAAGCACCGGGGAGCTGTTTTTT. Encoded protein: CASSLAWAGSTGELFF.

In DNA form, the CDR3 reads TGTGCCATCAGCCCCGGGGGGGGGGTAGCCTACGAGCAGTACTTC. It specifies CAISPGGGVAYEQYF. V gene TRBV10-3 combines with J gene TRBJ2-7; 8 bases match TRBD2. Unmatched junction bases numbered 9, after V lost 6 bases and J lost 2 bases. Germline V gene sequence: CDR1 ENHRY, CDR2 SYGVKD. This CDR3 has 15 residues.

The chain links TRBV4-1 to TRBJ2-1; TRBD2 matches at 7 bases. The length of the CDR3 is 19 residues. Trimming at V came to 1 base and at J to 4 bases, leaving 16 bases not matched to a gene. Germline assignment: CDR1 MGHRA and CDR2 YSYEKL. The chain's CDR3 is CASSQAPLGRTNFYNEQFF. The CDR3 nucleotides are TGCGCCAGCAGCCAAGCCCCCCTCGGGAGGACCAATTTTTACAATGAGCAGTTCTTC.